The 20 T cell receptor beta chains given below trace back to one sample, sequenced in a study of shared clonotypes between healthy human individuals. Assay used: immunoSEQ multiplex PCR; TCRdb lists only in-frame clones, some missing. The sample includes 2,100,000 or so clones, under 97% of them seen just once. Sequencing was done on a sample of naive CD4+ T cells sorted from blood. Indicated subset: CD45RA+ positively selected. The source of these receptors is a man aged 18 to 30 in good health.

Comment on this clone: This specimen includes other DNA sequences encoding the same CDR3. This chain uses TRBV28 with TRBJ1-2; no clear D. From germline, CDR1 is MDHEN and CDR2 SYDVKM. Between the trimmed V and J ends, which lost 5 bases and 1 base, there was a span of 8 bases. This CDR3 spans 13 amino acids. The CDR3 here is CASSLTLNYGYTF. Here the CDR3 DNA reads TGTGCCAGCAGTCTCACTCTTAACTATGGCTACACCTTC.

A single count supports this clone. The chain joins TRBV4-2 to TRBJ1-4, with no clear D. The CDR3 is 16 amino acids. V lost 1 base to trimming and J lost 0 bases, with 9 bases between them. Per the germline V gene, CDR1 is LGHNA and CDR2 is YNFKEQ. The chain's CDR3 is CASSQVASPTNEKLFF. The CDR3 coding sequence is TGTGCCAGCAGCCAAGTTGCGAGCCCAACTAATGAAAAACTGTTTTTT.

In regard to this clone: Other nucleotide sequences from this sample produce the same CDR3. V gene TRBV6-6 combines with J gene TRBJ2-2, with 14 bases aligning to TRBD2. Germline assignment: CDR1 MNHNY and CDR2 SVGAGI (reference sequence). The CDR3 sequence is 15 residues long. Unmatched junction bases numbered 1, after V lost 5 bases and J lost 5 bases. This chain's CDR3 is CASSGLAGGTGELFF. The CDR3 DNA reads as TGTGCCAGCAGTGGACTAGCGGGAGGAACCGGGGAGCTGTTTTTT.

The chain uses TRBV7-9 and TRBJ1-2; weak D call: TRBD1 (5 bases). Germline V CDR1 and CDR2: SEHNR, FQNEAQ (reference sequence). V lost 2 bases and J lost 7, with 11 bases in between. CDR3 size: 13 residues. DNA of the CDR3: TGTGCCAGCAGCTTATCGCAGGGAGCTGGCTACACCTTC. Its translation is CASSLSQGAGYTF.

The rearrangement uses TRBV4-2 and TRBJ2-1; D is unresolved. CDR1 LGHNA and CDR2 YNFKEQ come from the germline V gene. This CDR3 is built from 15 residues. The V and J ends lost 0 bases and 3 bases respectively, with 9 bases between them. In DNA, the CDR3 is TGTGCCAGCAGCCAAGATCGGCAGCTCTACAATGAGCAGTTCTTC. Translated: CASSQDRQLYNEQFF.

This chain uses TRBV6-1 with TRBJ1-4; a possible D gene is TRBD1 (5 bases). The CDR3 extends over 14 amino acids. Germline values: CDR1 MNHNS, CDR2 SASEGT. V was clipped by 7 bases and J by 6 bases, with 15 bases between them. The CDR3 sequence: CASTSDRGDEKLFF. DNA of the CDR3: TGTGCCAGCACCTCTGACCGGGGGGATGAAAAACTGTTTTTT.

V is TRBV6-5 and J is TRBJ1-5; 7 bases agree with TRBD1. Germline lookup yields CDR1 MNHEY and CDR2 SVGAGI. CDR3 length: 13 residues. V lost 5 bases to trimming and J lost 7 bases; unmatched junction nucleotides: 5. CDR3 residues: CASSPRGNQPQHF. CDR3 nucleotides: TGTGCCAGCAGTCCCAGGGGGAACCAGCCCCAGCATTTT.

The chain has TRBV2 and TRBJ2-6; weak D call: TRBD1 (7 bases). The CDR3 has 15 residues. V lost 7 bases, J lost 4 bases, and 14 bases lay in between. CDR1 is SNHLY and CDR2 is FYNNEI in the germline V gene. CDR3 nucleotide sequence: TGTGCCAGCATTCTGGAGGGGGCGGGGGCCAACGTCCTGACTTTC. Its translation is CASILEGAGANVLTF.

DNA of the CDR3: TGTGCCAGCTCACCATCGGCAATACAAGAGACCCAGTACTTC. Amino acids: CASSPSAIQETQYF. The chain uses TRBV18 and TRBJ2-5; D remains unclear. The CDR3 has 14 residues. Germline CDR1 and CDR2: KGHSH and LQKENI. With 2 bases removed from V and 2 bases from J, the gap between germline ends came to 9 bases.

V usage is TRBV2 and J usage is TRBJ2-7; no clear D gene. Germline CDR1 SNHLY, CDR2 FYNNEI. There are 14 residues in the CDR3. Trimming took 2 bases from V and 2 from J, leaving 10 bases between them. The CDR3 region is CASSEPLSTYEQYF. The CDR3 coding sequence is TGTGCCAGCAGTGAACCTTTATCTACCTACGAGCAGTACTTC.

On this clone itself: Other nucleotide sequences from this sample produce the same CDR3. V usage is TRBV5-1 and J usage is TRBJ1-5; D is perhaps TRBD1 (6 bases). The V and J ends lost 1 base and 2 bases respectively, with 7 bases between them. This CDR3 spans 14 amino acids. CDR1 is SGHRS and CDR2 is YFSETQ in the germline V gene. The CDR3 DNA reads TGCGCCAGCAGCTTGTCAGGGGGCAATCAGCCCCAGCATTTT. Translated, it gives CASSLSGGNQPQHF.

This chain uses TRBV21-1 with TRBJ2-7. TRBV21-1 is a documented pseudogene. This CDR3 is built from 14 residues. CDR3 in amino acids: CASSRPGASYEQYF. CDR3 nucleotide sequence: TGTGCCAGCAGCCGACCCGGGGCCTCCTACGAGCAGTACTTC.

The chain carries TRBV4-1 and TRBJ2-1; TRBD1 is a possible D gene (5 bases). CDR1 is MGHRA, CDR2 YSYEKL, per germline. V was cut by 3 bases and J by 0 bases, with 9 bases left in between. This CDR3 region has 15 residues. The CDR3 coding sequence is TGCGCCAGCAGCCAGGACACGTTCTCCTACAATGAGCAGTTCTTC. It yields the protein CASSQDTFSYNEQFF.

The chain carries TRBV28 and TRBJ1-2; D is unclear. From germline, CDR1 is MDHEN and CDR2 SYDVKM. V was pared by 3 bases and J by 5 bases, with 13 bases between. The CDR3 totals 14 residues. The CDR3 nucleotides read TGTGCCAGCAGTTTGTCCCCTACATTTTATGGCTACACCTTC. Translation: CASSLSPTFYGYTF.

Here the CDR3 DNA reads TGCGCCAGCAGCGATCCTAAGCGGGGATCTAGCACAGATACGCAGTATTTT. It translates to CASSDPKRGSSTDTQYF. The chain recombines TRBV5-1 with TRBJ2-3, with 7 bases that match TRBD2. Germline CDR1 is SGHRS and CDR2 is YFSETQ. V gave up 4 bases and J gave up 0 bases; unmatched junction bases: 11. This CDR3 has 17 residues.

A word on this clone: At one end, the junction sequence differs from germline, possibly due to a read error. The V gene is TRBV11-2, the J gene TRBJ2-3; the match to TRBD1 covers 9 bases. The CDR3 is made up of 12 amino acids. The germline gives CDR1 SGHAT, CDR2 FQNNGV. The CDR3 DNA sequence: TGTGCCAGCAGCTTAGGGCCGGGACAGGGTGATTTT. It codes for CASSLGPGQGDF.

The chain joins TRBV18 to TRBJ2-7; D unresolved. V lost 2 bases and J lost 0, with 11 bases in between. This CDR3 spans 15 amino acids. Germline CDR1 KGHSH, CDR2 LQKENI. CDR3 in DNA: TGTGCCAGCTCACCAACCAACGAGGACTCCTACGAGCAGTACTTC. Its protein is CASSPTNEDSYEQYF.

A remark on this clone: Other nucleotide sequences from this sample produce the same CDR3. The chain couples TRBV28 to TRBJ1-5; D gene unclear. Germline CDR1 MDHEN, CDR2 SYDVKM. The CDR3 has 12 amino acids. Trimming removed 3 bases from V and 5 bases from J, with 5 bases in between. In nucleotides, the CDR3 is TGTGCCAGCAGTTTGGGGTATCAGCCCCAGCATTTT. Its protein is CASSLGYQPQHF.

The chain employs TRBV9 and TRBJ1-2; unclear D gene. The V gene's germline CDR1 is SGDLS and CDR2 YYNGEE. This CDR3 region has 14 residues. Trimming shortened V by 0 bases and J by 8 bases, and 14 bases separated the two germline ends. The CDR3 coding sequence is TGTGCCAGCAGCGTAGGACCGGCGGGAGAAGGCTACACCTTC. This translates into CASSVGPAGEGYTF.

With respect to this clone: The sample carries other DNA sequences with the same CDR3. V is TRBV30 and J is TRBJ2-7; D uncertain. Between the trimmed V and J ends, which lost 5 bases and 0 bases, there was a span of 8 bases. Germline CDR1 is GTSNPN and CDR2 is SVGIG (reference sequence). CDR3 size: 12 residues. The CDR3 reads CAWSSSSYEQYF. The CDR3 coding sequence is TGTGCCTGGTCCTCGAGCTCCTACGAGCAGTACTTC.